This T cell receptor (beta chain) was documented in a study of blood T cell repertoires in COVID-19. Study-wide background: Specimens from acute and convalescent COVID-19 originated in the United States, Italy and Spain. From T cells, B-cell-depleted T cells, or PBMCs came the material, which was cDNA or gDNA.

This CDR3 contains 14 residues. Germline CDR1 and CDR2: ENHRY and SYGVKD. Between the trimmed V and J ends, which lost 7 bases and 0 bases, there was a span of 11 bases. Authors' methods: The assay estimated nucleated cells by amplifying reference gene primers. Generated by immunoSEQ multiplex PCR, the TCRdb table keeps only in-frame clones and is missing some. That table gives V, J and clone size, and the DNA gave D and trimming. The sample includes some 70,000 clones, about four fifths of them seen just once. The genes are TRBV10-3 and TRBJ2-3, with a weak D call TRBD1 (6 bases). Sequencing used peripheral blood. The sequence was collected from a woman between 55 and 75 years old with acute or convalescent COVID-19. The CDR3 is CAITPGASTDTQYF. The CDR3 bases are TGTGCCATCACCCCAGGGGCTAGCACAGATACGCAGTATTTT.